This T cell receptor beta chain is drawn from a study of spatial heterogeneity in lung cancer. About the study: Within raw reads, each unique TCR and UMI combination appeared on average more than ten times. Study-level points and caveats: Ubiquitous expanded tumor TCRs surfaced in blood more at resection than they did at follow-up.

Carried by each TCR cDNA molecule was a unique molecular identifier. One entry per CDR3 protein, called by TCRdb with MiXCR from the 5' RACE reads. The table lists around 60,000 distinct CDR3 sequences, 7.5% to 9% of them singletons. After removal of 8 bases from V and 7 bases from J, the junction contained 13 bases not matched to a gene. This CDR3 region has 15 residues. Looked up from germline, CDR1 is MGHRA and CDR2 is YSYEKL. Comment on this clonotype: The antigen is not known.

Time point noted: sample taken at primary tumor resection. Extraction of whole RNA from tumor, nontumor lung or frozen PBMC preceded unsorted sequencing. The TCR comes from a female donor with early-stage non-small cell lung cancer. This chain connects TRBV4-1 to TRBJ1-3, with 8 bases identical to TRBD1. The material sequenced was PBMCs, taken at surgery. The CDR3: CASARTETGENTIYF. The CDR3 DNA follows: TGCGCCAGCGCCCGAACCGAGACAGGGGAGAACACCATATATTTT.